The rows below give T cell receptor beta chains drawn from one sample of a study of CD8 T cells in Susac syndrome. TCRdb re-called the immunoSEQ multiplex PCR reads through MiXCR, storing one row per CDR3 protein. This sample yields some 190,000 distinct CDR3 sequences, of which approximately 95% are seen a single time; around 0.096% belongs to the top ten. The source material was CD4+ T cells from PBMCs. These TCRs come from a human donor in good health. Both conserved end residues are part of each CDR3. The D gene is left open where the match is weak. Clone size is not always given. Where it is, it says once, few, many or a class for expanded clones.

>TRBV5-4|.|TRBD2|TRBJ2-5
TGTGCCGGGTCGCGGGGGGCCGGACTAGCGGAAGAGACCCAGTACTTC
CAGSRGAGLAEETQYF
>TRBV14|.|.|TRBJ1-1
TGTGCCAGCAGCCTACTCGGGGGCCGGACTGAAGCTTTCTTT
CASSLLGGRTEAFF
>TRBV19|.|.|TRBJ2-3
TGTGCCAGTAAGCTGGGGAGCACAGATACGCAGTATTTT
CASKLGSTDTQYF
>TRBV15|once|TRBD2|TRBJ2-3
TGTGCCACCAGCAGAGATATTAGGGGAGGGGCAGATACGCAGTATTTT
CATSRDIRGGADTQYF
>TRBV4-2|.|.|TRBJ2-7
TGTGCCAGCAGCCCCGTCGCAGGGAACTCCTACGAGCAGTACTTC
CASSPVAGNSYEQYF
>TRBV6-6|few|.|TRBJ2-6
TGTGCCAGCAGTTTTCGGAGCTCTGGGGCCAACGTCCTGACTTTC
CASSFRSSGANVLTF
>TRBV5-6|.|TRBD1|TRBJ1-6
TGTGCCAGCAGCTCAGGGACAGGGGACCCACCCCTCCACTTT
CASSSGTGDPPLHF
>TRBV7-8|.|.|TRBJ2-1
TGTGCCAGCAGCTTGCGCTTCCGGAGCAATGAGCAGTTCTTC
CASSLRFRSNEQFF
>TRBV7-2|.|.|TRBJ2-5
TGTGCCAGCAGCTTCGGACAGCCAGGGGAGACCCAGTACTTC
CASSFGQPGETQYF
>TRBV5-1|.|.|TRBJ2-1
TGCGCCAGCAGCTTGGTGGGGGGCACTGAGCAGTTCTTC
CASSLVGGTEQFF
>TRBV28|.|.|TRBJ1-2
TGTGCCAGCGCTCCCGCGTACTTGTCAAACTATGGCTACACCTTC
CASAPAYLSNYGYTF
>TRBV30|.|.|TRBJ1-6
TGTGCCTGGAGTGTAGGTGGGGGGATTCGGTCACCCCTCCACTTT
CAWSVGGGIRSPLHF
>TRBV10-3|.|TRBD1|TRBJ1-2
TGTGCCATCAGTGACGGGACAGCTAACTATGGCTACACCTTC
CAISDGTANYGYTF
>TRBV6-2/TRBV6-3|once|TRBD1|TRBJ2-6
TGTGCCAGCAGTAAGACAGGGGCTGGGGCCAACGTCCTGACTTTC
CASSKTGAGANVLTF
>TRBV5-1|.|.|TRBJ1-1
TGCGCCAGCAGCTTGAAAGGGTCTCCTGAAGCTTTCTTT
CASSLKGSPEAFF
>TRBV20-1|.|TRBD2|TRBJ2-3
TGCAGTGCTTTCCTAGCGGGGGGTCTAGATACGCAGTATTTT
CSAFLAGGLDTQYF
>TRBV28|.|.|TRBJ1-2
TGTGCCAGCAGTTTTCGGACAGCTAACTATGGCTACACCTTC
CASSFRTANYGYTF
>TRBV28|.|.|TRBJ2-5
TGTGCCAGCTTCGGGGACGAGGAGACCCAGTACTTC
CASFGDEETQYF
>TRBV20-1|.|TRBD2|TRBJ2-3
TGCAGTGCTAAGATAGCGGGGGGCCCTACGCAGTATTTT
CSAKIAGGPTQYF
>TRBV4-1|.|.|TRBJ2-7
TGCGCCAGCAGCCAAGATCAGGCCGGCTCCTACGAGCAGTACTTC
CASSQDQAGSYEQYF
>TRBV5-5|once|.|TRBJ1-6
TGTGCCAGCAGCTTGGACACAGGGAGATCCCTCCACTTT
CASSLDTGRSLHF
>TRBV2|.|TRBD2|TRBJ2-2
TGTGCCAGCAGTCGGGGGGGCCGGGACGGGGAGCTGTTTTTT
CASSRGGRDGELFF
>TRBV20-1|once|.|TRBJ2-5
TGCAGTGGGGTGGCGGATAAGGGGACCCAGTACTTC
CSGVADKGTQYF
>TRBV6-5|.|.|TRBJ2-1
TGTGCCAGCACTTTTGGGGGGCCCTTAAATGAGCAGTTCTTC
CASTFGGPLNEQFF
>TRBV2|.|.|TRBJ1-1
TGTGCCAGCAGGCCCCTGACAGGTATGAACACTGAAGCTTTCTTT
CASRPLTGMNTEAFF
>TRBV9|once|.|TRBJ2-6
TGTGCCAGCAGCGTAGGTTTCTTAGGGACCGCCTCTGGGGCCAACGTCCTGACTTTC
CASSVGFLGTASGANVLTF
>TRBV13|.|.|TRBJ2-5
TGTGCCAGCAGCCCTGTCAAAGAGACCCAGTACTTC
CASSPVKETQYF
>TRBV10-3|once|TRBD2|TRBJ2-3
TGTGCCATCAGCTGGACTAGCAGCACAGATACGCAGTATTTT
CAISWTSSTDTQYF
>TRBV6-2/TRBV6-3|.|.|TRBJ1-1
TGTGCCAGCAGCCAGGGTCCTGAAGCTTTCTTT
CASSQGPEAFF
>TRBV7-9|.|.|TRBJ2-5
TGTGCCAGCAGCTTAGACAACAGGATCCAAGAGACCCAGTACTTC
CASSLDNRIQETQYF
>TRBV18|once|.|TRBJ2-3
TGTGCCAGCTCATCAGATACGCAGTATTTT
CASSSDTQYF
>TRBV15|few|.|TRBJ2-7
TGTGCCACCAGCAGAGATAGGGGGGGAAAGCAGTACTTC
CATSRDRGGKQYF